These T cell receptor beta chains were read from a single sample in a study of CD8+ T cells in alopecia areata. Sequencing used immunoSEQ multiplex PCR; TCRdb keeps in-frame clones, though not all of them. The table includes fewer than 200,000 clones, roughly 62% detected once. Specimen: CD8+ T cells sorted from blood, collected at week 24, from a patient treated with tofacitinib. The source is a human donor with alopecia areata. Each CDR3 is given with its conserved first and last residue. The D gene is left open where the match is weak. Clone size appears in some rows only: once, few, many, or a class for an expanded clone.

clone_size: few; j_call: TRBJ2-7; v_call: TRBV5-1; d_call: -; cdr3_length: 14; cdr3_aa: CASSLDRSNYEQYF; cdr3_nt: TGCGCCAGCAGCTTGGACAGGTCGAACTACGAGCAGTACTTC
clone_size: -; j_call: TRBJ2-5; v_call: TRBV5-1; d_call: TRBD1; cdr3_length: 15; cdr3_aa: CASSSTGAYQETQYF; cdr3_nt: TGCGCCAGCAGCTCTACAGGGGCCTACCAAGAGACCCAGTACTTC
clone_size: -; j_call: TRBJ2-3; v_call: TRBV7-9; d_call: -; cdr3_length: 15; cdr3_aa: CASSLDWGSTDTQYF; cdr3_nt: TGTGCCAGCAGCTTAGATTGGGGCAGCACAGATACGCAGTATTTT
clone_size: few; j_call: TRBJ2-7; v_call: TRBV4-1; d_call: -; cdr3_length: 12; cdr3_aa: CASSQDGWEQYF; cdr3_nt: TGCGCCAGCAGCCAAGATGGGTGGGAGCAGTACTTC
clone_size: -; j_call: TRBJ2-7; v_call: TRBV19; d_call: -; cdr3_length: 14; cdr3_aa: CASSPGQTDYEQYF; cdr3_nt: TGTGCCAGTAGTCCCGGACAGACCGACTACGAGCAGTACTTC
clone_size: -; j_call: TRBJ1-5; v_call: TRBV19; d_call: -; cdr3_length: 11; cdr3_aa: CASGGNQPQHF; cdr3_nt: TGTGCCAGTGGGGGAAATCAGCCCCAGCATTTT
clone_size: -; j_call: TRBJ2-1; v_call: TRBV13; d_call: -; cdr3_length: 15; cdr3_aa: CASSLLRGGPNEQFF; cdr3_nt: TGTGCCAGCAGCTTACTAAGGGGCGGACCGAATGAGCAGTTCTTC
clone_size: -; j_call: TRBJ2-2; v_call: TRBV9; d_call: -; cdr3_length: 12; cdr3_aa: CASSVGGGELFF; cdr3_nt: TGTGCCAGCAGCGTAGGTGGCGGGGAGCTGTTTTTT
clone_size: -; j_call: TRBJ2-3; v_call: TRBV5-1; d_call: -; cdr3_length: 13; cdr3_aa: CASSKGFSDTQYF; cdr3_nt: TGCGCCAGCAGCAAAGGGTTTTCAGATACGCAGTATTTT
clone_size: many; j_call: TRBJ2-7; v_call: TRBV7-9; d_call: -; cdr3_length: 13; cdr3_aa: CASSFWQGYEQYF; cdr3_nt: TGTGCCAGCAGCTTTTGGCAGGGCTACGAGCAGTACTTC
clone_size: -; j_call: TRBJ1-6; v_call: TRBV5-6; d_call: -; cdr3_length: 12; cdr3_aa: CASSFGNSPLHF; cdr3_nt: TGTGCCAGCAGCTTTGGTAATTCACCCCTCCACTTT
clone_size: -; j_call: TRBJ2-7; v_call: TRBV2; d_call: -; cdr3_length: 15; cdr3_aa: CASRAQGGASYEQYF; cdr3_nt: TGTGCCAGCAGGGCCCAGGGGGGGGCCTCCTACGAGCAGTACTTC
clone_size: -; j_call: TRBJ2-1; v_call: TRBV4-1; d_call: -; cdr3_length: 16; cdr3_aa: CASSQVPGSSYNEQFF; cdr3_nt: TGCGCCAGCAGCCAAGTCCCCGGGAGCTCCTACAATGAGCAGTTCTTC
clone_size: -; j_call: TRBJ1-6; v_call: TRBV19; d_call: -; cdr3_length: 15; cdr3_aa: CASKTRGDHNSPLHF; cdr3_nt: TGTGCCAGTAAAACTCGAGGGGACCATAATTCACCCCTCCACTTT
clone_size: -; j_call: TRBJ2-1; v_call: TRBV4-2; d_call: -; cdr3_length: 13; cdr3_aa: CASSQDYHNEQFF; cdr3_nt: TGTGCCAGCAGCCAAGATTACCACAATGAGCAGTTCTTC
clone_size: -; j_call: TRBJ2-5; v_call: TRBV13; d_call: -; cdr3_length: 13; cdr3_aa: CASSFQIQETQYF; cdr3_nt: TGTGCCAGCAGCTTTCAAATCCAAGAGACCCAGTACTTC
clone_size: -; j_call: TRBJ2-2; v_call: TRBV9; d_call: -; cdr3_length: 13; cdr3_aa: CASSVVEDRELFF; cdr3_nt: TGTGCCAGCAGCGTAGTGGAGGATCGGGAGCTGTTTTTT
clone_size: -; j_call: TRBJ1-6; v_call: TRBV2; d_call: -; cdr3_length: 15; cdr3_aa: CASSEVPKNDSPLHF; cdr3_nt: TGTGCCAGCAGTGAAGTGCCTAAGAATGACTCACCCCTCCACTTT
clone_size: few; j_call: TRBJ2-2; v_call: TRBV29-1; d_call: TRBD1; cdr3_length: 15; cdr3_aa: CSVELGQGITGELFF; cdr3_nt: TGCAGCGTTGAATTGGGACAGGGTATAACCGGGGAGCTGTTTTTT
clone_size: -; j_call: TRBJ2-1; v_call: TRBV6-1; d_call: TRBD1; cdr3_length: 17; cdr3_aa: CASSEPPRQGAYNEQFF; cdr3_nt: TGTGCCAGCAGTGAACCCCCGCGACAGGGGGCATACAATGAGCAGTTCTTC
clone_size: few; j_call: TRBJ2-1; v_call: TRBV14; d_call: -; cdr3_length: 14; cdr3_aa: CASSQMGGDNEQFF; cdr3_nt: TGTGCCAGCAGCCAGATGGGCGGAGACAATGAGCAGTTCTTC
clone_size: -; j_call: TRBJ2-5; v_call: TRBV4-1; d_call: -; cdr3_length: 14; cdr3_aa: CASSQDLTEETQYF; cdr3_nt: TGCGCCAGCAGCCAAGATCTGACCGAGGAGACCCAGTACTTC
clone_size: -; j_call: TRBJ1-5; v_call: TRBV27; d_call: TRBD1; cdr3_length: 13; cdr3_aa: CASSLDRNQPQHF; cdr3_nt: TGTGCCAGCAGTCTGGACAGGAATCAGCCCCAGCATTTT
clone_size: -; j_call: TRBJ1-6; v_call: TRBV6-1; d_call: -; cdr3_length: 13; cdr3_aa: CAVTRDYNSPLHF; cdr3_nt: TGTGCCGTAACCCGGGACTATAATTCACCCCTCCACTTT
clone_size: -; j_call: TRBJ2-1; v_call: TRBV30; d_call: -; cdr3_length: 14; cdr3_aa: CAWSVPQGWHEQFF; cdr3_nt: TGTGCCTGGAGTGTACCACAGGGCTGGCATGAGCAGTTCTTC
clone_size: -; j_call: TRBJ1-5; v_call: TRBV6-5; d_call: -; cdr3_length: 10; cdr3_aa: CASRRGPQHF; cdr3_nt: TGTGCCAGCAGGAGGGGGCCCCAGCATTTT
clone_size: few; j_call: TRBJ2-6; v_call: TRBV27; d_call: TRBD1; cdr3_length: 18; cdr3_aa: CASSLSAGGYSGANVLTF; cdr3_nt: TGTGCCAGCAGTTTATCAGCAGGGGGCTACTCTGGGGCCAACGTCCTGACTTTC
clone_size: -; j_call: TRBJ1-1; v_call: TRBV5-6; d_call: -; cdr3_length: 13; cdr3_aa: CASSLTGNTEAFF; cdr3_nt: TGTGCCAGCAGCTTGACAGGGAACACTGAAGCTTTCTTT
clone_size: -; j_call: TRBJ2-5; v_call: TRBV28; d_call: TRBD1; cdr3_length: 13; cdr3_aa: CASSLDRGETQYF; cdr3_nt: TGTGCCAGCAGTTTGGACAGGGGAGAGACCCAGTACTTC
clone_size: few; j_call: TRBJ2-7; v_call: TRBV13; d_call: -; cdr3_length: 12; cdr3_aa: CASSSESYEQYF; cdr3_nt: TGTGCCAGCAGCTCCGAGAGCTACGAGCAGTACTTC
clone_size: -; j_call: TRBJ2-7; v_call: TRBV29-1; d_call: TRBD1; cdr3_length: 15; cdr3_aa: CSALGEGQGTLEQYF; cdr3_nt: TGCAGCGCCCTCGGGGAGGGACAGGGCACCTTGGAGCAGTACTTC
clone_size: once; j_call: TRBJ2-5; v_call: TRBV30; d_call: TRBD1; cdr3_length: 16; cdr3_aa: CAWIRGDRGRRETQYF; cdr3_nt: TGTGCCTGGATTCGGGGGGACAGGGGGAGACGGGAGACCCAGTACTTC
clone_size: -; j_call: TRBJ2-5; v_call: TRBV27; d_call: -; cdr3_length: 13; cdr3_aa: CASSLLMGETQYF; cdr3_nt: TGTGCCAGCAGTTTACTGATGGGGGAGACCCAGTACTTC
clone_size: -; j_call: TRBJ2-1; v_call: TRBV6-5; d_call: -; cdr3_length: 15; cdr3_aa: CASSWTTAYNNEQFF; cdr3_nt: TGTGCCAGCAGTTGGACTACCGCCTATAACAATGAGCAGTTCTTC
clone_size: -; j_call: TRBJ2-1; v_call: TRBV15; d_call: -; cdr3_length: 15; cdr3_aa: CATSPDLSSYNEQFF; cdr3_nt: TGTGCCACCAGCCCTGACTTGAGCTCCTACAATGAGCAGTTCTTC
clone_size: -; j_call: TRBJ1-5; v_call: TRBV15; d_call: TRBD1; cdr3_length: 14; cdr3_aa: CATSGRQGNQPQHF; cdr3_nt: TGTGCCACCAGCGGAAGACAGGGGAATCAGCCCCAGCATTTT
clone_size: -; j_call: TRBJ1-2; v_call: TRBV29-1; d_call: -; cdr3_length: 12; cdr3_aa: CSVEGRHYGYTF; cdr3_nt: TGCAGCGTTGAGGGGCGTCACTATGGCTACACCTTC
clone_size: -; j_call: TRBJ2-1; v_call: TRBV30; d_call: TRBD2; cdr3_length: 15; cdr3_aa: CAWSPLAGWSNEQFF; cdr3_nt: TGTGCCTGGAGTCCCCTAGCGGGGTGGAGTAATGAGCAGTTCTTC
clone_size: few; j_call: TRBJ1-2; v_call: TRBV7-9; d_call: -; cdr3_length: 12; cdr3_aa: CASRWDVYGYTF; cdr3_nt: TGTGCCAGCAGATGGGACGTTTATGGCTACACCTTC
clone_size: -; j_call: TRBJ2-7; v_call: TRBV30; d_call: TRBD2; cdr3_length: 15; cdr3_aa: CAWSVGGGRSYEQYF; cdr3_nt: TGTGCCTGGAGTGTTGGCGGGGGGCGCTCCTACGAGCAGTACTTC
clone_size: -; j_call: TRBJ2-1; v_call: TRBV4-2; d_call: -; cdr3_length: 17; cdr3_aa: CASSQEIFGPKGDEQFF; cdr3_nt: TGTGCCAGCAGCCAAGAAATCTTCGGTCCAAAGGGGGATGAGCAGTTCTTC
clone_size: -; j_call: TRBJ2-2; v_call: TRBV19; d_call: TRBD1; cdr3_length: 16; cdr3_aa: CATRTGEVSVTGELFF; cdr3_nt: TGTGCCACTCGGACAGGGGAAGTATCGGTCACCGGGGAGCTGTTTTTT
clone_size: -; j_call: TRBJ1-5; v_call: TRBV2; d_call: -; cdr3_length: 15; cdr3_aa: CASSEERGIHQPQHF; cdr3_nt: TGTGCCAGCAGTGAAGAGCGGGGGATTCATCAGCCCCAGCATTTT